This T cell receptor (beta chain) was observed in a study of CD8 T cells in Susac syndrome (dated by TCRdb to between 2018 and 2020). For the study in its entirety: Whether CD8+ T cell activation and differentiation in Susac syndrome was antigen driven was tested using repertoire sequencing. The study compared CD8+ T cell repertoire clonality among about a dozen healthy donors, around 14 Susac syndrome patients and roughly 16 multiple sclerosis patients.

Peripheral blood CD8+ and CD4+ T cells from healthy donors, Susac syndrome patients and multiple sclerosis patients were profiled using high-throughput TCR beta sequencing. Healthy donors were age- and sex-matched controls. Bulk CD8+ and CD4+ T cells were purified by magnetic negative isolation, whereas CD8+ TEMRA cells were enriched by FACS. Blood was collected in EDTA tubes and processed within 24 hours, with PBMCs isolated through density gradient centrifugation. PBMCs intended for TCR sequencing were frozen in liquid nitrogen and were later thawed in a 37 degrees C water bath. The sorted or isolated CD4+, CD8+ and CD8+ TEMRA cells had a purity of 90% or higher. Beyond this particular receptor, the publication reports: The number of individuals in the TCR sequencing and HLA analysis was recognized as being relatively small.

As to this clonotype: It has no known antigen specificity. Per-nucleotide qualities are absent, and no much larger clonotype sits a single base away.

RNA was extracted using the RNeasy kit, and about 0.45 to 1 microgram was reverse transcribed with random hexamers. The immunoSEQ multiplex PCR assay, which covers 54 Vbeta and 13 Jbeta segments, was used to amplify TCR beta CDR3 regions. PCR amplification bias was corrected by using a synthetic template baseline for primer optimization and computational correction. The authors' pipeline ran thus. Only productive sequences were kept, with reads annotated to V, D and J genes according to IMGT and analyzed in immunoSEQ Analyzer. To calculate clonality, Shannon entropy was normalized by log2 of the number of productive unique sequences and then subtracted from one. Public and private clones were assessed among the 100 most prevalent clones of each patient and control. A clone was defined as Susac-specific if it was absent from the healthy and MS cohorts, from some 980 published viral clones and from other ImmuneACCESS disease sequences. TCRdb cleaned the public reads at Q25 with fastp, built clones with MiXCR and kept in-frame beta chains. When rows share a CDR3 protein, they turn into one entry using the most common DNA and genes. It is TCRdb's table, rather than the study itself, that gives the V and J calls and clone size. The sample yields some 90,000 distinct CDR3 sequences; 80% to 95% were counted once. Of the sample, about 0.32% is held by the ten largest clones.

The sequence was collected from a human donor in good health. Material: CD8+ T cells from PBMCs.

The CDR3 protein: CASSFEGGSYQETQYF. Here is the DNA: TGTGCCAGCAGTTTCGAGGGGGGATCGTACCAAGAGACCCAGTACTTC. The chain was built from TRBV28 and TRBJ2-5, with a tentative D call of TRBD1 or TRBD2, each matching 6 bases. There are 16 amino acids in the CDR3, from cysteine to phenylalanine inclusive. Left in the record is the CDR3 DNA by itself, 48 bases read in frame from the first base. The junction carries 14 bases between V and J, which are trimmed by 3 bases and 0 bases respectively. The germline V gene yields MDHEN for CDR1 and SYDVKM for CDR2.